The 27 T cell receptor beta chains listed next were all sequenced from one sample in a study of T cells in Graves' hyperthyroidism and ophthalmopathy. The source material, RNA transcripts, was used to amplify TCR beta CDR3 regions. First-round RT-PCR of the TCR CDR3 relied on the HTBI primer set. MiXCR was run by TCRdb on the multiplex PCR reads, yielding one entry per CDR3 protein. The sample carries around 520,000 distinct CDR3 sequences, 14% recorded once. Sequenced: blood. These receptors all come from a woman between 40 and 50 years old with Graves' hyperthyroidism.

The chain is built from TRBV19 and TRBJ1-4; D ambiguous. Germline-derived CDR1 and CDR2 are LNHDA and SQIVND (reference sequence). V dropped 6 bases and J dropped 0 bases, with 11 bases sitting between them. The CDR3 consists of 15 residues. The CDR3 DNA reads as TGTGCCAGTAGCGACCAATATGCAACTAATGAAAAACTGTTTTTT. The encoded protein is CASSDQYATNEKLFF.

This chain uses TRBV7-2 with TRBJ2-7, with D unclear. Trimming took 5 bases from V and 3 from J, leaving 11 bases between them. Germline CDR1 and CDR2: SGHTA and FQGNSA. This CDR3 spans 13 amino acids. The CDR3 nucleotides are TGTGCCAGCAGCCGGGCAGGAGTCTACGAGCAGTACTTC. Its protein is CASSRAGVYEQYF.

The V call is TRBV19, the J call TRBJ2-2; TRBD1 is a possible D gene (5 bases). V was shortened by 4 bases and J by 3 bases, with 15 bases between the two germline ends. The CDR3 totals 16 residues. Looked up from germline, CDR1 is LNHDA and CDR2 is SQIVND (reference sequence). DNA of the CDR3: TGTGCCAGTAGTAGAACTGACAGTCCCTACACCGGGGAGCTGTTTTTT. This gives the protein CASSRTDSPYTGELFF.

V gene TRBV12-3 or TRBV12-4 combines with J gene TRBJ1-3; D gene uncertain. The V end lost 6 bases, the J end lost 0 bases, and 15 bases lay between the germline ends. The CDR3 sequence is 16 residues long. The CDR3 is CASSQHSGVSGNTIYF. In DNA form, the CDR3 reads TGTGCCAGCAGCCAACACTCGGGTGTCTCTGGAAACACCATATATTTT.

Points on this clonotype: Its ends do not fully match the called genes, so a read error is possible. V and J are TRBV7-2 and TRBJ1-5; the D gene is possibly TRBD1 (6 bases). Germline CDR1 and CDR2: SGHTA and FQGNSA. The CDR3 loop spans 15 amino acids. This CDR3 is CASSLKQGGNQPQRF. The CDR3 DNA sequence: TGTGCCAGCAGCTTAAAACAGGGTGGCAATCAGCCCCAGCGTTTT.

This clonotype has a count of ten or more. This chain links TRBV12-3 or TRBV12-4 with TRBJ1-2; D unresolved. CDR3 length equals 15 residues. V lost 1 base and J lost 8, with 17 bases in between. DNA of the CDR3: TGTGCCAGCAGTTTAGAGGTGCCTCCCCAGGAGGGCTACACCTTC. Translated: CASSLEVPPQEGYTF.

The table lists this clonotype with many counts. This chain uses TRBV6-1 with TRBJ2-5, with D hard to call. The germline V and J ends were trimmed by 5 bases and 5 bases, with 12 bases remaining between them. Germline loops: CDR1 MNHNS, CDR2 SASEGT. The CDR3 is 13 amino acids. CDR3: CASSYGYLETQYF. CDR3 bases: TGTGCCAGCAGTTACGGCTACCTGGAGACCCAGTACTTC.

This clonotype occurred many times. The V gene is TRBV27, the J gene TRBJ2-3; D is ambiguous. V gave up 3 bases and J gave up 0 bases, with 13 bases separating them. The CDR3 sequence is 16 residues long. The germline gives CDR1 MNHEY, CDR2 SMNVEV (reference sequence). The CDR3 nucleotides read TGTGCCAGCAGTTTTGGCGTCATTCCCAGCACAGATACGCAGTATTTT. It translates to CASSFGVIPSTDTQYF.

The gene calls are TRBV28 and TRBJ2-7, with 10 bases lining up with TRBD2. V gave up 6 bases and J gave up 4 bases; unmatched junction bases: 6. The germline gives CDR1 MDHEN, CDR2 SYDVKM. The CDR3 totals 14 residues. The chain's CDR3 is CASRPTSGRYEQYF. The CDR3 nucleotides are TGTGCCAGCAGGCCGACTAGCGGGCGTTACGAGCAGTACTTC.

Ten or more counts support this clonotype. This chain joins TRBV2 and TRBJ2-7, with 9 bases matching TRBD2. The CDR3 consists of 14 residues. V lost 7 bases to trimming and J lost 1 base; unmatched junction nucleotides: 5. Germline CDR1 SNHLY, CDR2 FYNNEI. CDR3 amino acids: CASTVSGGSYEQYF. The CDR3 DNA follows: TGTGCCAGCACGGTTAGCGGGGGTTCCTACGAGCAGTACTTC.

This clonotype has ten or more counts. The rearrangement joins TRBV2 to TRBJ1-5; D is unclear. The CDR3 is 15 residues long. Germline CDR1 SNHLY, CDR2 FYNNEI. Trimming removed 2 bases at V and 3 bases at J, with 11 bases between. CDR3 amino acids: CASSEQRVDNQPQHF. The CDR3 nucleotides are TGTGCCAGCAGTGAACAACGTGTGGACAATCAGCCCCAGCATTTT. The variable domain in full, with the rest retrieved from reference TRBV2 and TRBJ1-5, is EPEVTQTPSHQVTQMGQEVILRCVPISNHLYFYWYRQILGQKVEFLVSFYNNEISEKSEIFDDQFSVERPDGSNFTLKIRSTKLEDSAMYFCASSEQRVDNQPQHFGDGTRLSIL.

At least ten counts were recorded for this clonotype. This sequence joins TRBV20-1 and TRBJ1-1; the D gene is possibly TRBD1 (5 bases). Per the germline V gene, CDR1 is DFQATT and CDR2 is SNEGSKA (reference sequence). The V end was cut by 6 bases, the J end by 4 bases, with 15 bases between. The CDR3 is 13 amino acids. CDR3 sequence: CSAQPPGSTEAFF. CDR3 in DNA: TGCAGTGCGCAACCACCAGGGAGCACTGAAGCTTTCTTT.

CDR3 loop: CASSVSGGFSTDTQYF. CDR3 nucleotide sequence: TGTGCCAGCAGCGTTTCTGGCGGATTTAGCACAGATACGCAGTATTTT. This chain links TRBV9 with TRBJ2-3; D is ambiguous. Deletions cut 2 bases from V and 0 bases from J, with 13 bases between. CDR1 and CDR2 from the germline V gene are SGDLS and YYNGEE. CDR3 length: 16 amino acids.

This clonotype has a count of ten or more. The rearrangement links TRBV18 to TRBJ2-2; D not certain. Germline lookup yields CDR1 KGHSH and CDR2 LQKENI. V dropped 1 base and J dropped 2 bases, with 5 bases sitting between them. CDR3 length: 14 residues. The CDR3 is CASSPRVNTGELFF. The CDR3 DNA is TGTGCCAGCTCACCACGTGTCAACACCGGGGAGCTGTTTTTT.

This clonotype was observed a few times. The chain carries TRBV10-3 and TRBJ1-1; D possibly corresponds to TRBD1 (6 bases). This CDR3 region has 14 residues. V shed 5 bases and J shed 8 bases, with 18 bases lying between them. Germline values: CDR1 ENHRY, CDR2 SYGVKD. The CDR3 is CAISRLQGTDEAFF. The CDR3 DNA follows: TGTGCCATCAGTCGGTTACAGGGAACCGACGAAGCTTTCTTT.

This clonotype was counted only a few times. This chain joins TRBV3-1 and TRBJ1-2; a possible D gene is TRBD1 (5 bases). Germline CDR1 and CDR2: LGHDT and YNNKEL (reference sequence). CDR3 size: 14 residues. V was trimmed by 1 base and J by 2 bases, leaving 8 bases between them. This CDR3 is CASSQARGNYGYTF. The DNA for the CDR3 is TGTGCCAGCAGCCAAGCTAGGGGAAACTATGGCTACACCTTC.

This clonotype was seen at least ten times. The gene calls are TRBV11-3 and TRBJ2-5; 7 bases agree with TRBD2. V lost 6 bases and J lost 1; bases outside the gene matches: 5. The CDR3 has 14 amino acids. Germline lookup yields CDR1 SGHNT and CDR2 YENEEA. CDR3 sequence reads: CASRRTSVQETQYF. The CDR3 DNA reads as TGTGCCAGCAGACGAACTAGCGTCCAAGAGACCCAGTACTTC.

The chain is built from TRBV9 and TRBJ2-6; D is possibly TRBD1 (6 bases). V was shortened by 3 bases and J by 0 bases, with 10 bases between the two germline ends. The CDR3 spans 16 residues. Germline values: CDR1 SGDLS, CDR2 YYNGEE. CDR3 in DNA: TGTGCCAGCAGCGATGACAGGAGCTCTGGGGCCAACGTCCTGACTTTC. Protein: CASSDDRSSGANVLTF.

About this clonotype itself: A much larger clone lies one base from this, so it may be a read error. This chain uses TRBV9 with TRBJ2-2; TRBD2 matches 10 bases. This CDR3 contains 17 residues. Trimming took 0 bases from V and 6 from J; bases not matched to a gene: 8. Germline CDR1 is SGDLS and CDR2 is YYNGEE. CDR3 nucleotides: TGTGCCAGCAGCGTAGATCCTAGCGGGAGTCCCGCCGGGGAGCTGTTTTTT. Translating it yields CASSVDPSGSPAGELFF.

This clonotype was counted at least ten times. V usage is TRBV11-2 and J usage is TRBJ1-1; TRBD1 aligns across 9 bases. Germline V lookup: CDR1 SGHAT, CDR2 FQNNGV. J lost 3 bases, V lost 3 bases, and 5 bases had no gene match. This CDR3 contains 15 residues. CDR3 bases: TGTGCCAGCAGCTTGGACAGGGGAGGAGACACTGAAGCTTTCTTT. Translating gives CASSLDRGGDTEAFF.

The rearrangement uses TRBV24-1 and TRBJ1-2; D ambiguous. The germline V gene has CDR1 KGHDR and CDR2 SFDVKD. V lost 2 bases to trimming and J lost 4 bases, with 10 bases between them. This CDR3 is built from 14 residues. In DNA form, the CDR3 reads TGTGCCACCAGTGATTCCCCTAAGAGCTATGGCTACACCTTC. Translation gives CATSDSPKSYGYTF.

This clonotype was seen at least ten times. This rearrangement joins TRBV7-6 to TRBJ2-7; D uncertain. V shed 1 base and J shed 4 bases, with 14 bases lying between them. Per germline, CDR1 SGHVS and CDR2 FNYEAQ. The CDR3 is 15 amino acids. The CDR3, as DNA: TGTGCCAGCAGCTTAGATAAGAGACCGCAGTACGAGCAGTACTTC. Encoded protein: CASSLDKRPQYEQYF.

This clonotype was counted between two and nine times. The chain employs TRBV19 and TRBJ2-7; 11 bases are shared with TRBD2. The CDR3 totals 14 residues. Germline loops: CDR1 LNHDA, CDR2 SQIVND (reference sequence). V lost 6 bases and J lost 4; bases outside the gene matches: 5. In nucleotides, the CDR3 is TGTGCCAGTAGCTTAGCGGGAGGGAATTACGAGCAGTACTTC. Protein product: CASSLAGGNYEQYF.

This clonotype was recorded many times. The V call is TRBV20-1, the J call TRBJ1-1, with D possibly being TRBD1 (6 bases). CDR3 length: 13 residues. V lost 6 bases, J lost 5 bases, and 16 bases lay in between. Germline V CDR1 and CDR2: DFQATT, SNEGSKA (reference sequence). The CDR3 reads CSAPRGGQTEAFF. CDR3 DNA: TGCAGTGCCCCCCGGGGGGGGCAAACTGAAGCTTTCTTT.

This clonotype was observed a few times. The chain combines TRBV15 with TRBJ2-3; a weak D match, TRBD1 (6 bases). Germline lookup yields CDR1 LNHNV and CDR2 YYDKDF (reference sequence). Trimming left V 0 bases short and J 3 bases short, with 34 bases between. The CDR3 sequence is 23 residues long. Here the CDR3 DNA reads TGTGCCACCAGCAGAGATTACGGCCGGGCCACAGGGAAGCCCGATTTAAGAACAGATACGCAGTATTTT. Translating it yields CATSRDYGRATGKPDLRTDTQYF. Drawing the rest from reference TRBV15 and TRBJ2-3, the complete variable domain is DAMVIQNPRYQVTQFGKPVTLSCSQTLNHNVMYWYQQKSSQAPKLLFHYYDKDFNNEADTPDNFQSRRPNTSFCFLDIRSPGLGDTAMYLCATSRDYGRATGKPDLRTDTQYFGPGTRLTVL.

This clonotype was seen ten or more times. The CDR3 here is CASSFYRAEREQYF. Written as DNA, the CDR3 is TGTGCCAGCAGCTTTTATCGGGCCGAGCGCGAGCAGTACTTC. V usage is TRBV7-2 and J usage is TRBJ2-7; no clear D gene. Trimming removed 3 bases from V and 6 bases from J, with 15 bases in between. Per germline, CDR1 SGHTA and CDR2 FQGNSA. This CDR3 is 14 amino acids long. Complete variable domain (other parts from reference TRBV7-2 and TRBJ2-7): GAGVSQSPSNKVTEKGKDVELRCDPISGHTALYWYRQSLGQGLEFLIYFQGNSAPDKSGLPSDRFSAERTGGSVSTLTIQRTQQEDSAVYLCASSFYRAEREQYFGPGTRLTVT.

The table lists this clonotype with many counts. This chain uses TRBV6-1 with TRBJ2-3; 9 bases match TRBD2. Germline V gene lookup returns CDR1 MNHNS and CDR2 SASEGT. The CDR3 extends over 15 amino acids. Germline trimming cut 6 bases from V and 2 bases from J; bases unmatched to any gene: 6. Written as DNA, the CDR3 is TGTGCCAGCAGGAGGACTAGCGAATTCACAGATACGCAGTATTTT. It specifies CASRRTSEFTDTQYF.